The clone carrying this TCR beta chain has a handful of counts. Using unique molecular identifiers, the investigators prepared the TCRbeta library. TCRdb re-derived calls from the PCR reads in MiXCR, one entry per CDR3 protein. The sample records around 71,000 distinct CDR3 sequences, more than 5.5% being singletons. This CDR3 region has 13 residues. V was cut by 1 base and J by 1 base, with 8 bases left in between. Looked up from germline, CDR1 is SQVTM and CDR2 is ANQGSEA. This record belongs to a study of T-cell reconstitution after alpha-beta-depleted transplantation in children. This TCR was recovered from a human donor who donated a stem cell graft to a child with acute lymphoblastic leukemia. Sequenced here: PBMCs from the stem cell graft donor, sampled from the stem cell graft. The chain links TRBV29-1 to TRBJ2-7; D gene unclear. The CDR3 spells CSVEVGLSYEQYF. The CDR3 DNA sequence: TGCAGCGTTGAAGTAGGCCTATCCTACGAGCAGTACTTC.